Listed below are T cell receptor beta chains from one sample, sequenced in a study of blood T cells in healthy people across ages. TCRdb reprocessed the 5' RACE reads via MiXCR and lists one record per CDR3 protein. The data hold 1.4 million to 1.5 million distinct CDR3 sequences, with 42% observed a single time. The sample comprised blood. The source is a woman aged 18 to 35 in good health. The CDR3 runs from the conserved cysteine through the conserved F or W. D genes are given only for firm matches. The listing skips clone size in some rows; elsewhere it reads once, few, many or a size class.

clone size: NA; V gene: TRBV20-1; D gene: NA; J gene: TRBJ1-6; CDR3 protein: CSATPTAQNSPLHF; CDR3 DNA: TGCAGTGCTACTCCTACAGCGCAAAATTCACCCCTCCACTTT
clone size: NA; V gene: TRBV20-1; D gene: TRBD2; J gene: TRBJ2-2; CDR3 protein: CSARPSGAAGELFF; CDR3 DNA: TGCAGTGCTAGACCTAGCGGGGCGGCCGGGGAGCTGTTTTTT
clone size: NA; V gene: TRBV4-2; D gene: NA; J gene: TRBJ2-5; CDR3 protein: CASSQEAPEGTQYF; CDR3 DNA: TGTGCCAGCAGCCAAGAGGCACCCGAGGGGACCCAGTACTTC
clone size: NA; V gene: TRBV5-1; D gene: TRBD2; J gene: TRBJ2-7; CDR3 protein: CASSQPTSGREVSNEQYF; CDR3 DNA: TGCGCCAGCAGCCAGCCGACTAGCGGGAGGGAAGTGTCCAATGAGCAGTACTTC
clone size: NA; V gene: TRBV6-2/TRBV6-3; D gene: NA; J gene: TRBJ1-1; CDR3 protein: CASSRPTQVTEAFF; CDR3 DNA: TGTGCCAGCAGTCGACCTACGCAGGTCACTGAAGCTTTCTTT
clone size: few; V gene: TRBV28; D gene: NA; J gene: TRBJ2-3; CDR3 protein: CASKGGTDTQYF; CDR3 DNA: TGTGCCAGTAAGGGCGGCACAGATACGCAGTATTTT
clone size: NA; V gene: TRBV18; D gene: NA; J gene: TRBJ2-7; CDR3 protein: CASSPRGVDLFEQYF; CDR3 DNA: TGTGCCAGCTCACCAAGGGGGGTCGATTTATTCGAGCAGTACTTC
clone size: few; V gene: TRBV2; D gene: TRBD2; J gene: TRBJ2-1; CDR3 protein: CASRTSGGGPNEQFF; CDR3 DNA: TGTGCCAGCAGGACTAGCGGAGGGGGTCCAAATGAGCAGTTCTTC
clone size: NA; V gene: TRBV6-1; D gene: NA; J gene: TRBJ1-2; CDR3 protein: CATTDRGTNYGYTF; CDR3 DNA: TGTGCCACCACGGACCGCGGAACTAACTATGGCTACACCTTC
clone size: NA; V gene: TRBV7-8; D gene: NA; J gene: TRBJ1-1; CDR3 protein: CASSPSDGNTEAFF; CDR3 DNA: TGTGCCAGCAGCCCCTCGGACGGGAACACCGAAGCTTTCTTT
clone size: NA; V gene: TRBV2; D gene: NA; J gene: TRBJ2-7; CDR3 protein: CASTSSLAGEQYF; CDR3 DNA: TGTGCCAGCACCTCTAGCCTAGCAGGCGAGCAGTACTTC
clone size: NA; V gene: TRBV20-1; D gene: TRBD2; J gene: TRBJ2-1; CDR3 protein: CSATTSGRARVYEQFF; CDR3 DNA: TGCAGTGCCACGACTAGCGGGAGGGCCCGGGTTTATGAGCAGTTCTTC
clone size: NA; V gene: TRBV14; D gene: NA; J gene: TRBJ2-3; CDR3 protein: CASSQVGSVTDTQYF; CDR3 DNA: TGTGCCAGCAGCCAGGTGGGGTCCGTCACAGATACGCAGTATTTT
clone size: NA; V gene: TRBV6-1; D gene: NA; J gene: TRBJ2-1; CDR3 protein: CASSEGIYNERFF; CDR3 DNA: TGTGCCAGCAGTGAAGGGATCTACAATGAGCGGTTCTTC
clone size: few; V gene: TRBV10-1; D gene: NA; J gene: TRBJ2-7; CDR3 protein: CASSPSTGYEQYF; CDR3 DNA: TGCGCCAGCAGCCCATCGACAGGCTACGAGCAGTACTTC
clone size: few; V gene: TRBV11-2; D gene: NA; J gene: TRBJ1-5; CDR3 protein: CASSLWGEPQHF; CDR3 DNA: TGTGCCAGCAGCTTATGGGGGGAGCCCCAGCATTTT
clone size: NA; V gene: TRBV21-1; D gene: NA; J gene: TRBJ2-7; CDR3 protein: CASSKEADGRLDISHSYEQYF; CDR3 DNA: TGTGCCAGCAGCAAAGAGGCTGACGGGAGATTGGACATCTCTCACTCCTACGAGCAGTACTTC
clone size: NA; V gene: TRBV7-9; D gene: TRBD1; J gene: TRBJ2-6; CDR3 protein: CASSSQYRGASGANVLTF; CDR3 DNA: TGTGCCAGCAGCAGCCAGTACAGGGGGGCCTCTGGGGCCAACGTCCTGACTTTC
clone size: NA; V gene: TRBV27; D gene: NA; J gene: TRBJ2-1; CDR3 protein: CASKDPYNEQFF; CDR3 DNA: TGTGCCAGCAAGGACCCCTACAATGAGCAGTTCTTC
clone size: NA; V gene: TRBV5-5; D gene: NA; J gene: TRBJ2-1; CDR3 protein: CASSFYRPGRGLNEQFF; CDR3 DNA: TGTGCCAGCAGCTTTTATCGTCCCGGGAGAGGGTTGAATGAGCAGTTCTTC
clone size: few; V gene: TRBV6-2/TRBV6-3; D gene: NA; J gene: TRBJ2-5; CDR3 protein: CASWAGVILYF; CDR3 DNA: TGTGCCAGCTGGGCAGGTGTCATCCTGTACTTC
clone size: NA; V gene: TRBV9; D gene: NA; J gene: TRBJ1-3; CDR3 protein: CASSPSGVGIAGNTIYF; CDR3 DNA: TGTGCCAGCAGCCCCAGCGGCGTCGGCATCGCTGGAAACACCATATATTTT
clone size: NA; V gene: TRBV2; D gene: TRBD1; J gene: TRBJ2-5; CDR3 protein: CASSGTGRSAQYF; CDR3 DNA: TGTGCCAGCAGTGGGACAGGGCGGTCGGCCCAGTACTTC
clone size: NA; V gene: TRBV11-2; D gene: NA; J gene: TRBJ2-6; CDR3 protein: CASSRVGESGANVLTF; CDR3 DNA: TGTGCCAGCAGCCGAGTGGGGGAGTCTGGGGCCAACGTCCTGACTTTC
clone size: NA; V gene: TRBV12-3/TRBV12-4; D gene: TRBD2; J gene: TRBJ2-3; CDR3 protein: CASTPWESGGVDTQYF; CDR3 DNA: TGTGCCAGCACACCCTGGGAAAGCGGGGGAGTAGATACGCAGTATTTT
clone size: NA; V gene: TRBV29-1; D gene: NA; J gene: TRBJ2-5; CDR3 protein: CSVNKGFETQYF; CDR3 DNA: TGCAGCGTTAATAAGGGTTTCGAGACCCAGTACTTC
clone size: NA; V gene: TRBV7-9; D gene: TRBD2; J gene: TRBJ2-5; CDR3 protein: CASKTGGWQETQYF; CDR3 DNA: TGTGCCAGCAAGACGGGGGGTTGGCAAGAGACCCAGTACTTC
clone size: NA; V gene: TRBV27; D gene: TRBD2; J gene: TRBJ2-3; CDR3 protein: CASSLSPGLAGVSSTDAQYF; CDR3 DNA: TGTGCCAGCAGTTTATCACCCGGGCTAGCGGGAGTCAGTAGCACAGATGCGCAGTATTTT
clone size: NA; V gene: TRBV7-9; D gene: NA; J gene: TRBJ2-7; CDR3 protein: CASIPEGGEWQYF; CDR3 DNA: TGTGCCAGCATCCCGGAGGGTGGGGAGTGGCAGTACTTC
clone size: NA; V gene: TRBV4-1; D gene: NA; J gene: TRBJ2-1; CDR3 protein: CASSQEGPSRGVTLRNEQFF; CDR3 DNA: TGCGCCAGCAGCCAAGAAGGACCCTCTAGAGGGGTCACCCTTCGGAATGAGCAGTTCTTC
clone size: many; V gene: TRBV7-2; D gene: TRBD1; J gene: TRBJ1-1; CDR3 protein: CASSLRTGGSEAFF; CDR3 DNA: TGTGCCAGCAGCTTGAGGACAGGGGGCTCTGAAGCTTTCTTT
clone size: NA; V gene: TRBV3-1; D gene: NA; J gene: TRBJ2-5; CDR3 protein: CAGSQGPLGETQYF; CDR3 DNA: TGTGCCGGCAGCCAAGGACCCCTAGGGGAGACCCAGTACTTC